One T cell receptor (beta chain) is described in this entry. This sample was taken from a study of blood T cell repertoires in COVID-19. Some clones are missing from TCRdb's copy, which holds only in-frame ones; the method was immunoSEQ multiplex PCR. The sample includes tens of thousands of clones, under 95% seen only once; the top ten take 5.5% to 6%. The V and J ends lost 0 bases and 1 base respectively, with 10 bases between them. The CDR3 has 15 residues. Germline lookup yields CDR1 SGDLS and CDR2 YYNGEE. The receptor was isolated from a human donor in a cohort sampled during active COVID-19. The chain has TRBV9 and TRBJ2-5, with D maybe TRBD2 (5 bases). The specimen sequenced was peripheral blood. The DNA for the CDR3 is TGTGCCAGCAGCGTAGAGATACGGGGCCAAGAGACCCAGTACTTC. Protein: CASSVEIRGQETQYF.